The next 13 T cell receptor beta chains were all read from a single sample in a study of Graves' ophthalmopathy and Graves' hyperthyroidism. RNA transcripts provided the template for amplifying TCR beta CDR3 regions. First-round RT-PCR relied on HTBI primers, and a second-round multiplex PCR came next. TCRdb reanalysed the multiplex PCR reads using MiXCR and keeps one entry per CDR3 protein. The sample yields about 660,000 distinct CDR3 sequences, under 50% seen once. The sequencing input was peripheral blood. These receptors originate from an adult man with Graves' ophthalmopathy.

V is TRBV11-2 and J is TRBJ1-1; D remains unclear. Germline CDR1 reads SGHAT; CDR2 reads FQNNGV. The length of the CDR3 is 16 residues. V was trimmed by 6 bases and J by 1 base, leaving 18 bases between them. The CDR3 bases are TGTGCCAGCAGTCCGTTGAGGCGGGTACGGAACACTGAAGCTTTCTTT. Translation: CASSPLRRVRNTEAFF.

Of note for this clonotype: This may be a read error, as it is one base from a much larger clone. The chain combines TRBV6-1 with TRBJ1-5; D not certain. The CDR3 spans 14 residues. Germline assignment: CDR1 MNHNS and CDR2 SASEGT. The germline V and J ends were trimmed by 6 bases and 0 bases, with 9 bases remaining between them. The CDR3 loop reads CASRTGCSNQPQHF. The CDR3 DNA follows: TGTGCCAGCAGAACCGGATGTAGCAATCAGCCCCAGCATTTT.

The chain uses TRBV3-1 and TRBJ1-1; D unresolved. Germline loops: CDR1 LGHDT, CDR2 YNNKEL (reference sequence). Trimming took off 4 bases at V and 1 base at J, with 10 bases between the two ends. The CDR3 is made up of 14 amino acids. The DNA for the CDR3 is TGTGCCAGCAGCCGATTCTCTTCGAACACTGAAGCTTTCTTT. Translation: CASSRFSSNTEAFF.

The table lists this clonotype with many counts. The V call is TRBV9, the J call TRBJ2-7, with 8 positions matching TRBD1. CDR3 length equals 15 residues. CDR1 is SGDLS and CDR2 is YYNGEE in the germline V gene. With 4 bases clipped from V and 5 bases from J, the junction kept 11 bases outside the gene matches. This CDR3 is CASSPRGRVIHEQYF. CDR3 nucleotide sequence: TGTGCCAGCAGCCCCAGGGGGCGCGTTATCCACGAGCAGTACTTC.

There are many counts of this clonotype. The chain joins TRBV9 to TRBJ1-3; a possible D gene is TRBD1 (5 bases). Germline CDR1 is SGDLS and CDR2 is YYNGEE. This CDR3 contains 14 residues. V was cut by 1 base and J by 4 bases, with 9 bases left in between. CDR3 coding DNA: TGTGCCAGCAGCGTAACAGGCATCGGAAACACCATATATTTT. Its translation is CASSVTGIGNTIYF.

This clonotype was counted a few times. The chain is built from TRBV5-1 and TRBJ2-7; D unresolved. Germline V gives CDR1 SGHRS, CDR2 YFSETQ. V was trimmed by 6 bases and J by 6 bases, leaving 16 bases between them. The CDR3 is 13 amino acids. In DNA, the CDR3 is TGCGCCAGCAAAACCGGGCAGGCCTCCGAGCAGTACTTC. It is translated as CASKTGQASEQYF.

At least ten counts were recorded for this clonotype. The chain recombines TRBV19 with TRBJ2-7, with unresolved D. The CDR3 spans 13 residues. V lost 5 bases and J lost 2, with 10 bases in between. CDR1 and CDR2 (germline): LNHDA, SQIVND (reference sequence). CDR3 region: CASSVGSPYEQYF. DNA for the CDR3: TGTGCCAGTAGTGTGGGATCTCCCTACGAGCAGTACTTC. Based on the CDR3 plus reference TRBV19 and TRBJ2-7, the full variable domain is DGGITQSPKYLFRKEGQNVTLSCEQNLNHDAMYWYRQDPGQGLRLIYYSQIVNDFQKGDIAEGYSVSREKKESFPLTVTSAQKNPTAFYLCASSVGSPYEQYFGPGTRLTVT.

There are many counts of this clonotype. The chain links TRBV7-6 to TRBJ2-7; the D gene could be TRBD1 or TRBD2 (5 bases each). CDR3 length equals 15 residues. Deletions cut 2 bases from V and 2 bases from J, with 13 bases between. Germline V gives CDR1 SGHVS, CDR2 FNYEAQ. The CDR3 spells CASSLSPGATYEQYF. In DNA, the CDR3 is TGTGCCAGCAGCTTATCCCCCGGGGCGACCTACGAGCAGTACTTC.

This chain joins TRBV12-3 or TRBV12-4 and TRBJ1-5, with D uncertain. The CDR3 extends over 15 amino acids. The V end was cut by 7 bases, the J end by 0 bases, with 13 bases between. CDR3 residues: CASKLAGYSNQPQHF. The DNA of the CDR3 is TGTGCCAGCAAATTGGCGGGTTATAGCAATCAGCCCCAGCATTTT.

The chain combines TRBV10-3 with TRBJ1-4; 9 bases fit TRBD1. The V gene's germline CDR1 is ENHRY and CDR2 SYGVKD. This CDR3 comprises 12 residues. J gave up 12 bases and V 6 bases, and 5 bases lay outside the gene matches. The CDR3 region has the DNA TGTGCCATCAGACCGGACAGGGGTGAACTGTTTTTT. It translates to CAIRPDRGELFF.

This rearrangement joins TRBV15 to TRBJ1-5; no clear D gene. The CDR3 spans 15 residues. V was cut by 2 bases and J by 11 bases, with 19 bases left in between. Germline V gene data show CDR1 as LNHNV and CDR2 as YYDKDF (reference sequence). The CDR3 protein is CATSRSRNYQETQHF. The CDR3 DNA reads TGTGCCACCAGCAGAAGCAGGAACTACCAAGAGACCCAGCATTTT.

This clonotype was detected only once. The chain carries TRBV20-1 and TRBJ1-2; TRBD1 might be the D (5 bases). With 4 bases removed from V and 4 bases from J, the gap between germline ends came to 10 bases. The germline CDR1 and CDR2 sequences are DFQATT and SNEGSKA (reference sequence). CDR3 length: 12 amino acids. CDR3 in amino acids: CSAIKGTYGYTF. The DNA of the CDR3 is TGCAGTGCTATAAAAGGGACCTATGGCTACACCTTC.

Regarding this clonotype: This could be a read error, since a much larger clone is one nucleotide away. As the CDR3 is not closed by the conserved phenylalanine or tryptophan, this likely results from a read error. V gene TRBV7-3 combines with J gene TRBJ1-2; D gene unclear. The length of the CDR3 is 17 residues. V gave up 8 bases and J gave up 4 bases, with 26 bases separating them. Germline V gene lookup returns CDR1 SGHTA and CDR2 FQGTGA. CDR3 in amino acids: CASGPFGVGRFGYGYTS. CDR3 coding DNA: TGTGCCAGCGGACCCTTTGGGGTGGGGAGATTCGGCTATGGCTACACCTCC.